This T cell receptor (beta chain) stems from a study of post-analysis software for immune sequencing data (dated by TCRdb to the mid-2010s). Regarding the research as a whole: Relapsing-remitting, secondary progressive and progressive-relapsing multiple sclerosis were recorded as disease courses, and subtype annotation was lacking for some patients. A subset of samples was prepared in parallel using single-end sample barcoding, then pooled and co-amplified after Illumina adapter ligation. The patient repertoires were set against about 12 previously published healthy control repertoires from donors whose ages ranged from roughly 6 to 26 years.

To demonstrate the VDJtools post-analysis software, the study profiled TCR beta repertoires from the peripheral blood of 10 to 15 young patients with multiple sclerosis. The multiple sclerosis patients were children and adolescents between roughly 6 and 16 years of age. The research as a whole found: Patients showed significantly higher frequencies than controls for about 5 TRBV segments, among them TRBV5-6, TRBV5-1 and TRBV20-1. When samples were clustered directly using the F measure, samples prepared in the same batch co-clustered strongly, which prompted a batch-effect correction. The multiple sclerosis patient group was slightly younger than the control group. Significantly lower normalized Chao1 diversity was found in multiple sclerosis patients than in controls, suggesting substantial peripheral T-cell clonal expansion.

The germline V gene sets CDR1 to SNHLY and CDR2 to FYNNEI. The CDR3 contains 16 residues, cysteine and phenylalanine counted. Of the read, only the CDR3 DNA is kept; its 48 bases are in frame from base 1. The method behind the library was PCR. Sequenced using an Illumina HiSeq 2500. To reduce PCR and sequencing biases, unique molecular identifiers were built into the TCR beta cDNA libraries. Roughly 500,000 cDNA molecules were obtained per 1 to 10 million input T cells, so each molecule approximated one T cell. The same protocol used for the earlier healthy control dataset was applied to prepare and sequence the patient libraries. Samples belonging to the same batch were prepared together, multiplexed and sequenced on a shared HiSeq lane. As for how the authors treated the data: Raw barcoded reads were processed with MIGEC, discarding single-read molecular identifier groups before consensus assembly and CDR3 extraction. Clonotype tables were post-analysed with VDJtools, and diversity was normalized by down-sampling all datasets to the smallest sample size. Repertoire overlap clustering matched CDR3 amino acid but not nucleotide sequences to correct batch-related cross-sample contamination. TCRdb trimmed the raw reads at Q25, called clones with MiXCR and kept productive beta chains. All rows with the same CDR3 protein become a single entry with the most common DNA and genes. What appears here as the V and J calls and clone size reflects TCRdb's work, not the paper's. This sample has around 770,000 distinct CDR3 sequences in its table, and around 45% of those were observed once. In total, the top ten clones hold 4% to 5% of the sample.

Points on this clonotype: No antigen is known for it. The junction and the germline gene differ at one end; a read error may be behind it.

The sequenced sample consisted of blood. The chain employs TRBV2 and TRBJ2-3, with 7 bases matching TRBD1. This receptor was identified in a girl aged 5 to 17 with multiple sclerosis. The nucleotide sequence is given as TGTGCCAGCAGCGAAGAGTTGGGACAGCCCTCAGATACGCAGTATTTT. Its protein product is CASSEELGQPSDTQYF.